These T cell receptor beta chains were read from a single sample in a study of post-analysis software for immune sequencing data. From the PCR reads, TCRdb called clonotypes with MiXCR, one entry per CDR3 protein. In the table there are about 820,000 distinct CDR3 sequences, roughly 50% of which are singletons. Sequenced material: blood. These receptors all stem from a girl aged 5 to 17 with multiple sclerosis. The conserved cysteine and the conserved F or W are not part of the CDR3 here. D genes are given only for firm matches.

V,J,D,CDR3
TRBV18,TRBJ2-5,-,ASSSEGAGTQY
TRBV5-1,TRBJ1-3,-,ASSPAGLSGNTIY
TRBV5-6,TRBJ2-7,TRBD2,ASSLDGGGSSYEQY
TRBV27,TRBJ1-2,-,ASSKEPGTVYGYT
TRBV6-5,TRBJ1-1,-,ASRATENRAEAF
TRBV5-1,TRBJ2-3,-,ASSPINAGSSTDTQY
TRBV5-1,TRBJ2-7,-,ASSSNRAGAGEQY
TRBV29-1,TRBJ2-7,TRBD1,SAGQGEGEQY
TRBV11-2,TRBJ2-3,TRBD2,ASSPASGSVTDTQY
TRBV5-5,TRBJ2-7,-,ASSFDPTFPYEQY
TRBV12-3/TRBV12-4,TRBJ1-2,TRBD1,ASSISIVQGDLYGYT